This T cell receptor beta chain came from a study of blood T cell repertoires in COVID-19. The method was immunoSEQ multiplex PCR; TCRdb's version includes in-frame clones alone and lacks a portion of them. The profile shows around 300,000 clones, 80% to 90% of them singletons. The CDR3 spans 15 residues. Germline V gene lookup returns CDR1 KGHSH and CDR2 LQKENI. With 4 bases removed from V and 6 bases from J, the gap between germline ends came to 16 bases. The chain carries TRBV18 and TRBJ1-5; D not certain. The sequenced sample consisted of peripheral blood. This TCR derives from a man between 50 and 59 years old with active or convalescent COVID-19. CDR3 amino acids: CASSLLDRSGQPQHF. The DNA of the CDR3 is TGTGCCAGCTCACTACTGGACCGCAGCGGTCAGCCCCAGCATTTT.